Below are 12 T cell receptor beta chains sequenced from a single sample in a study of cytomegalovirus exposure and HLA in healthy donors. This PCR relied on a set of 60 Vbeta primers and 13 Jbeta primers. Sequencing was performed with immunoSEQ multiplex PCR; in TCRdb, only in-frame clones are kept and a portion is missing. The repertoire holds 100,000 to 150,000 clones, with roughly 75% as singletons. Specimen: PBMCs. Receptor source: a female donor in good health and CMV-seronegative.

Points on this clone: Relative to the germline gene, one junction end is altered; a read error may explain this. This sequence joins TRBV5-4 and TRBJ1-6, with D possibly being TRBD1 (5 bases). Germline V gene data show CDR1 as SGHNT and CDR2 as YYREEE (reference sequence). CDR3 length: 16 amino acids. CDR3 sequence reads: CTSSLPPGGGESPLHF. In nucleotides, the CDR3 is TGTACCAGCAGCTTGCCCCCCGGCGGGGGGGAATCACCCCTCCACTTT.

This chain links TRBV28 with TRBJ2-7; TRBD2 might be the D (5 bases). The CDR3 extends over 12 amino acids. Germline CDR1 reads MDHEN; CDR2 reads SYDVKM. Trimming removed 6 bases from V and 4 bases from J, with 10 bases in between. CDR3 nucleotides: TGTGCCAGCAGGGATACTAGTTACGAGCAGTACTTC. It is translated as CASRDTSYEQYF. Using reference TRBV28 and TRBJ2-7 for the parts outside the CDR3, the full variable domain is DVKVTQSSRYLVKRTGEKVFLECVQDMDHENMFWYRQDPGLGLRLIYFSYDVKMKEKGDIPEGYSVSREKKERFSLILESASTNQTSMYLCASRDTSYEQYFGPGTRLTVT.

The chain's CDR3 is CAWSVPGSNNQPQHF. As DNA, the CDR3 is TGTGCCTGGAGTGTACCGGGGTCCAACAATCAGCCCCAGCATTTT. This sequence joins TRBV30 and TRBJ1-5; D not certain. This CDR3 is 15 amino acids long. V dropped 0 bases and J dropped 3 bases, with 12 bases sitting between them. Germline CDR1 reads GTSNPN; CDR2 reads SVGIG (reference sequence).

This clone has just a few counts. The chain carries TRBV13 and TRBJ1-2; a possible D gene is TRBD1 (5 bases). This CDR3 has 12 residues. Between the trimmed V and J ends, which lost 1 base and 8 bases, there was a span of 8 bases. CDR1 and CDR2 (germline): PRHDT, FYEKMQ (reference sequence). The CDR3 nucleotides read TGTGCCAGCAGCTTAGCAGGGTACGGCTACACCTTC. This codes for CASSLAGYGYTF.

This clone was observed once. The chain links TRBV5-1 to TRBJ1-1, with TRBD1 matching 7 bases. The CDR3 is made up of 13 amino acids. The V and J ends lost 4 bases and 7 bases, in that order; junction bases with no gene match: 7. Germline CDR1 SGHRS, CDR2 YFSETQ. The CDR3 bases are TGCGCCAGCAGCGTAGAGGGGGCGGGTGAAGCTTTCTTT. Translation: CASSVEGAGEAFF.

This sequence joins TRBV6-1 and TRBJ2-2; perhaps TRBD2 as D (6 bases). Per the germline V gene, CDR1 is MNHNS and CDR2 is SASEGT. The CDR3 is 15 residues long. Trimming took 5 bases from V and 1 from J, leaving 11 bases between them. CDR3 residues: CASSPTRGNTGELFF. The DNA for the CDR3 is TGTGCCAGCAGTCCAACGCGGGGGAACACCGGGGAGCTGTTTTTT.

Concerning this clone: This sample includes further DNA sequences coding for the same CDR3. The chain has TRBV7-6 and TRBJ1-5; D unclear. Germline lookup yields CDR1 SGHVS and CDR2 FNYEAQ. This CDR3 has 15 residues. Trimming took off 3 bases at V and 2 bases at J, with 11 bases between the two ends. The CDR3 nucleotides are TGTGCCAGCAGCTTCGGGAGCCAGCGCAATCAGCCCCAGCATTTT. Translated, it gives CASSFGSQRNQPQHF.

This chain uses TRBV19 with TRBJ1-4; TRBD1 might be the D (6 bases). The length of the CDR3 is 14 residues. The ends were cut back, 6 bases at V and 6 bases at J, with 14 bases in the middle. Germline V gene data show CDR1 as LNHDA and CDR2 as SQIVND (reference sequence). This CDR3 reads CASRQGRDDEKLFF. CDR3 nucleotide sequence: TGTGCCAGTAGACAGGGAAGGGATGATGAAAAACTGTTTTTT.

The V gene is TRBV5-6, the J gene TRBJ1-2; the D gene is possibly TRBD1 (6 bases). Germline lookup yields CDR1 SGHDT and CDR2 YYEEEE. The CDR3 extends over 12 amino acids. The V gene lost 4 bases and the J gene lost 6 bases, with 10 bases spanning the gap. This CDR3 is CASSPGQNGYTF. The CDR3 nucleotides are TGTGCCAGCAGCCCCGGACAGAATGGCTACACCTTC.

V is TRBV7-2 and J is TRBJ1-5; D may be TRBD1 (6 bases). This CDR3 has 15 residues. Germline V gene data show CDR1 as SGHTA and CDR2 as FQGNSA. V gave up 4 bases and J gave up 4 bases, with 14 bases separating them. CDR3 in amino acids: CASSSQGSANQPQHF. The CDR3 nucleotides are TGTGCCAGCAGCTCCCAGGGGAGCGCTAATCAGCCCCAGCATTTT.

This chain links TRBV18 with TRBJ2-1; D gene unclear. From germline, CDR1 is KGHSH and CDR2 LQKENI. CDR3 size: 11 residues. Trimming pared 3 bases from V and 7 bases from J, leaving 4 bases between. CDR3 region: CASSPVNEQFF. The CDR3 DNA follows: TGTGCCAGCTCACCCGTTAATGAGCAGTTCTTC. The full variable domain, with the rest looked up from reference TRBV18 and TRBJ2-1, is NAGVMQNPRHLVRRRGQEARLRCSPMKGHSHVYWYRQLPEEGLKFMVYLQKENIIDESGMPKERFSAEFPKEGPSILRIQQVVRGDSAAYFCASSPVNEQFFGPGTRLTVL.

The genes are TRBV7-3 and TRBJ2-1, with D tentatively TRBD2 (6 bases). The CDR3 is 15 amino acids. V dropped 1 base and J dropped 6 bases, with 13 bases sitting between them. Germline CDR1 is SGHTA and CDR2 is FQGTGA. As DNA, the CDR3 is TGTGCCAGCAGCTTAAGTGGGGGAGGTGCCAATGAGCAGTTCTTC. Translating gives CASSLSGGGANEQFF.